The 30 T cell receptor beta chains given below trace back to one sample, sequenced in a study of T-cell reconstitution after alpha-beta-depleted transplantation in children. Unique molecular identifiers were used in preparing the TCRbeta library. TCRdb independently ran MiXCR on the PCR reads; one entry per CDR3 protein. The sample records 600,000 to 800,000 distinct CDR3 sequences, less than 15% being singletons. Sequences were derived from PBMCs, sampled before TCRalphabeta/CD19-depleted stem cell transplant. The origin of the receptors is a girl aged 2-9 years with congenital amegakaryocytic thrombocytopenia, due to receive a stem cell transplant.

Only a few counts were recorded for this clonotype. The chain recombines TRBV5-6 with TRBJ2-1; TRBD2 agrees at 7 bases. J lost 8 bases, V lost 1 base, and 3 bases had no gene match. Germline V CDR1 and CDR2: SGHDT, YYEEEE. This CDR3 spans 13 amino acids. DNA for the CDR3: TGTGCCAGCAGCTTGTCGGGAGGCTATGAGCAGTTCTTC. Its translation: CASSLSGGYEQFF.

This clonotype was observed a handful of times. The chain combines TRBV20-1 with TRBJ2-7, with a possible D match to TRBD2 (6 bases). The length of the CDR3 is 15 residues. V lost 1 base to trimming and J lost 0 bases, with 13 bases between them. The V gene's germline CDR1 is DFQATT and CDR2 SNEGSKA (reference sequence). Here the CDR3 DNA reads TGCAGTGCTAGAGTAGAAGCGGGCCACTCCTACGAGCAGTACTTC. This translates into CSARVEAGHSYEQYF.

This clonotype was recorded at least ten times. The rearrangement links TRBV5-1 to TRBJ2-1; D not certain. Germline V gene sequence: CDR1 SGHRS, CDR2 YFSETQ. The V and J ends lost 0 bases and 10 bases respectively, with 8 bases between them. The CDR3 consists of 12 residues. The DNA for the CDR3 is TGCGCCAGCAGCTTGGGTGAGAACGAGCAGTTCTTC. Encoded protein: CASSLGENEQFF.

This clonotype was seen only a few times. This sequence joins TRBV7-9 and TRBJ2-7; weak D call: TRBD2 (6 bases). Per the germline V gene, CDR1 is SEHNR and CDR2 is FQNEAQ (reference sequence). CDR3 size: 17 residues. Trimming removed 1 base from V and 2 bases from J, with 18 bases in between. CDR3 amino acids: CASSLVSSAGRPYEQYF. The CDR3 DNA follows: TGTGCCAGCAGCTTAGTAAGTTCGGCAGGGAGGCCCTACGAGCAGTACTTC.

The V and J genes are TRBV7-2 and TRBJ2-2, with 9 nucleotides matching TRBD2. Losses at the gene ends were 4 bases for V and 9 bases for J; bases not matched to a gene: 9. Looked up from germline, CDR1 is SGHTA and CDR2 is FQGNSA. CDR3 size: 15 residues. The CDR3: CASSSSGRFGRELFF. As DNA, the CDR3 is TGTGCCAGCAGCTCCAGCGGGAGGTTCGGTCGGGAGCTGTTTTTT. The full variable domain, completed using reference TRBV7-2 and TRBJ2-2, is GAGVSQSPSNKVTEKGKDVELRCDPISGHTALYWYRQSLGQGLEFLIYFQGNSAPDKSGLPSDRFSAERTGGSVSTLTIQRTQQEDSAVYLCASSSSGRFGRELFFGEGSRLTVL.

This clonotype was recorded many times. The rearrangement joins TRBV20-1 to TRBJ2-3, with D perhaps being TRBD1 or TRBD2 (5 bases each). This CDR3 is built from 15 residues. Trimming stripped 4 bases from V and 9 bases from J, with 23 bases between. The germline gives CDR1 DFQATT, CDR2 SNEGSKA (reference sequence). The CDR3 sequence: CSATKPGTLGETQYF. DNA of the CDR3: TGCAGTGCTACCAAGCCCGGGACCCTCGGGGAGACGCAGTATTTT.

In this sample, this clonotype turned up many times. The gene calls are TRBV12-3 or TRBV12-4 and TRBJ1-2, with D maybe TRBD1 (5 bases). Deletions cut 4 bases from V and 6 bases from J, with 9 bases between. The CDR3 consists of 12 residues. The DNA for the CDR3 is TGTGCCAGCAGTTCTCAGGGCGATGGCTACACCTTC. Protein sequence: CASSSQGDGYTF.

There are many counts of this clonotype. The chain recombines TRBV20-1 with TRBJ2-1; 7 bases align to TRBD1. Trimming removed 7 bases from V and 5 bases from J; junction bases left unmatched: 17. This CDR3 spans 16 amino acids. CDR1 is DFQATT, CDR2 SNEGSKA, per germline (reference sequence). The CDR3 sequence is CSGLVVRGTWDNEQFF. CDR3 nucleotides: TGCAGTGGGTTAGTGGTCAGGGGGACGTGGGACAATGAGCAGTTCTTC.

This clonotype occurred many times. Written as DNA, the CDR3 is TGTGCCAGCAGCTTGCGGGAGGGCCTCTACGAGCAGTACTTC. Protein product: CASSLREGLYEQYF. This sequence joins TRBV5-5 and TRBJ2-7; the match to TRBD2 covers 8 bases. V dropped 1 base and J dropped 3; count of bases not matched to a gene: 3. Germline V gene data show CDR1 as SGHKS and CDR2 as YYEKEE (reference sequence). The CDR3 loop spans 14 amino acids.

This clonotype was detected only a few times. The gene calls are TRBV20-1 and TRBJ2-1, with D possibly matching TRBD2 (5 bases). CDR1 DFQATT and CDR2 SNEGSKA come from the germline V gene (reference sequence). V gave up 1 base and J gave up 5 bases, with 6 bases separating them. The CDR3 sequence is 12 residues long. The CDR3 DNA reads as TGCAGTGCTAGAGCGGGGAACAATGAGCAGTTCTTC. It codes for CSARAGNNEQFF.

This clonotype was found many times. This chain uses TRBV5-1 with TRBJ2-1; the match to TRBD2 covers 12 bases. Germline CDR1 reads SGHRS; CDR2 reads YFSETQ. V dropped 2 bases and J dropped 4; count of bases not matched to a gene: 4. The CDR3 loop spans 16 amino acids. Written as DNA, the CDR3 is TGCGCCAGCAGCTTACCGACTAGCGGGAGTTACAATGAGCAGTTCTTC. Protein product: CASSLPTSGSYNEQFF. The whole variable domain, filled in from reference TRBV5-1 and TRBJ2-1, reads KAGVTQTPRYLIKTRGQQVTLSCSPISGHRSVSWYQQTPGQGLQFLFEYFSETQRNKGNFPGRFSGRQFSNSRSEMNVSTLELGDSALYLCASSLPTSGSYNEQFFGPGTRLTVL.

Ten or more counts support this clonotype. V and J are TRBV29-1 and TRBJ1-1; D is ambiguous. The V gene's germline CDR1 is SQVTM and CDR2 ANQGSEA. The CDR3 extends over 12 amino acids. V was shortened by 6 bases and J by 0 bases, with 8 bases between the two germline ends. CDR3 DNA sequence: TGCAGCGTCCTCGGACTGAACACTGAAGCTTTCTTT. Its translation is CSVLGLNTEAFF.

This clonotype was detected many times. The chain is built from TRBV5-1 and TRBJ1-2, with 7 bases identical to TRBD1. Germline trimming cut 4 bases from V and 10 bases from J; bases unmatched to any gene: 10. This CDR3 contains 13 residues. Per germline, CDR1 SGHRS and CDR2 YFSETQ. The CDR3 DNA is TGCGCCAGCAGCACTGGCCGACAGGGAGACTACACCTTC. Its protein product is CASSTGRQGDYTF.

This clonotype was observed at least ten times. The chain carries TRBV20-1 and TRBJ2-5, with no clear D. V was pared by 3 bases and J by 5 bases, with 10 bases between. This CDR3 has 12 amino acids. Germline CDR1 reads DFQATT; CDR2 reads SNEGSKA (reference sequence). Written as DNA, the CDR3 is TGCAGTGCTAGTAACGGTCCTGAGACCCAGTACTTC. As protein: CSASNGPETQYF.

This chain connects TRBV15 to TRBJ1-5; 7 bases match TRBD1. CDR1 and CDR2 from the germline V gene are LNHNV and YYDKDF (reference sequence). This CDR3 comprises 15 residues. The V and J ends lost 3 bases and 7 bases, in that order; junction bases with no gene match: 9. This chain's CDR3 is CATSSLTGAGQPQHF. DNA of the CDR3: TGTGCCACCAGCAGTCTAACAGGGGCAGGACAGCCCCAGCATTTT.

This clonotype has a handful of counts. The V call is TRBV29-1, the J call TRBJ2-1; D remains unclear. Germline CDR1 is SQVTM and CDR2 is ANQGSEA. This CDR3 contains 11 residues. The ends were cut back, 3 bases at V and 10 bases at J, with 10 bases in the middle. CDR3 in DNA: TGCAGCGTTGATTACTCGGGCGAGCAGTTCTTC. It yields the protein CSVDYSGEQFF.

This clonotype was recorded at least ten times. The chain has TRBV20-1 and TRBJ2-7, with TRBD2 matching over 10 bases. The germline gives CDR1 DFQATT, CDR2 SNEGSKA (reference sequence). The CDR3 is made up of 17 amino acids. The J segment lost 2 bases and the V segment lost 5 bases, leaving 15 bases of the junction unmatched. DNA of the CDR3: TGCAGTGCTGGACCGGGACTAGCGACGTCCAACACCTACGAGCAGTACTTC. This sequence encodes CSAGPGLATSNTYEQYF.

This clonotype was seen more than once but under ten times. The rearrangement links TRBV11-1 to TRBJ2-3; 9 nucleotides align to TRBD2. Trimming cost V 0 bases and J 2 bases; bases outside gene matches: 21. Germline V gives CDR1 SGHAT, CDR2 FQDESV (reference sequence). This CDR3 comprises 22 residues. The CDR3 DNA is TGTGCCAGCAGCTTAGCGTCTTTTCGCGGGAGGGTTGCCAGCGGTTTCACAGATACGCAGTATTTT. It specifies CASSLASFRGRVASGFTDTQYF. Filled out from reference TRBV11-1 and TRBJ2-3, the complete variable domain reads EAEVAQSPRYKITEKSQAVAFWCDPISGHATLYWYRQILGQGPELLVQFQDESVVDDSQLPKDRFSAERLKGVDSTLKIQPAELGDSAMYLCASSLASFRGRVASGFTDTQYFGPGTRLTVL.

There are many counts of this clonotype. The chain combines TRBV5-1 with TRBJ2-1, with D perhaps matching TRBD2 (6 bases). Between the trimmed V and J ends, which lost 4 bases and 0 bases, there was a span of 14 bases. From germline, CDR1 is SGHRS and CDR2 YFSETQ. This CDR3 region has 16 residues. CDR3 nucleotide sequence: TGCGCCAGCAGCGGGACGGGAGATACCTCCTACAATGAGCAGTTCTTC. This translates into CASSGTGDTSYNEQFF.

This clonotype has more than one count but fewer than ten. V usage is TRBV5-1 and J usage is TRBJ2-7; D might be TRBD1 (6 bases). Trimming shortened V by 5 bases and J by 2 bases, and 17 bases separated the two germline ends. Germline V gene lookup returns CDR1 SGHRS and CDR2 YFSETQ. This CDR3 spans 15 amino acids. For the CDR3, the DNA is TGCGCCAGCAGGTCAGGGGCCAGCCGTACCTACGAGCAGTACTTC. It yields the protein CASRSGASRTYEQYF.

J is TRBJ2-2 and V is TRBV7-3, with TRBD2 matching over 10 bases. V gave up 8 bases and J gave up 0 bases; unmatched junction bases: 15. CDR1 and CDR2 (germline): SGHTA, FQGTGA. The CDR3 spans 19 residues. Here the CDR3 reads CASSTGGAGGLSNTGELFF. CDR3 DNA: TGTGCCAGCTCCACAGGTGGAGCGGGAGGGCTTTCGAACACCGGGGAGCTGTTTTTT.

This clonotype was observed many times. The chain has TRBV5-1 and TRBJ1-1, with no clear D. Germline CDR1 and CDR2: SGHRS and YFSETQ. V was clipped by 0 bases and J by 1 base, with 7 bases between them. The CDR3 is made up of 14 amino acids. The CDR3 sequence: CASSLVAANTEAFF. CDR3 DNA: TGCGCCAGCAGCTTGGTGGCAGCGAACACTGAAGCTTTCTTT.

The chain couples TRBV4-1 to TRBJ2-1; 10 bases line up with TRBD2. The CDR3 has 18 amino acids. V gave up 4 bases and J gave up 4 bases; unmatched junction bases: 13. Germline V gene data show CDR1 as MGHRA and CDR2 as YSYEKL. In nucleotides, the CDR3 is TGCGCCAGCAGCCTCGGGACTAGCGAAATGGCTTGGTACAATGAGCAGTTCTTC. Translated, it gives CASSLGTSEMAWYNEQFF.

Ten or more counts support this clonotype. The J gene is TRBJ1-1, the V gene TRBV10-3; D gene uncertain. This CDR3 is built from 13 residues. The V gene's germline CDR1 is ENHRY and CDR2 SYGVKD. Trimming left V 0 bases short and J 6 bases short, with 8 bases between. CDR3 DNA sequence: TGTGCCATCAGTGAGTCGATCCGTCCTGAAGCTTTCTTT. Amino acid sequence: CAISESIRPEAFF.

Many counts were recorded for this clonotype. The rearrangement uses TRBV29-1 and TRBJ2-4, with D perhaps TRBD1 (5 bases). Germline CDR1 SQVTM, CDR2 ANQGSEA. Trimming took off 7 bases at V and 7 bases at J, with 23 bases between the two ends. This CDR3 region has 15 residues. The CDR3 sequence: CSAKAWAGLLNIQYF. The CDR3, as DNA: TGCAGCGCCAAAGCGTGGGCAGGGCTGCTGAACATTCAGTACTTC.

This clonotype was recorded a few times. The rearrangement uses TRBV20-1 and TRBJ2-1; a possible D gene is TRBD2 (6 bases). This CDR3 spans 17 amino acids. Trimming removed 0 bases from V and 7 bases from J, with 22 bases in between. Per the germline V gene, CDR1 is DFQATT and CDR2 is SNEGSKA (reference sequence). CDR3 coding DNA: TGCAGTGCTAGAGATTTTTCGGGTGCCGGGGGAGCGAATGAGCAGTTCTTC. Translated: CSARDFSGAGGANEQFF.

This clonotype was recorded many times. J is TRBJ2-3 and V is TRBV7-8, with 10 positions matching TRBD2. This CDR3 has 19 amino acids. Trimming took 1 base from V and 3 from J; bases not matched to a gene: 13. CDR1 is SGHVS and CDR2 is FQNEAQ in the germline V gene. The CDR3: CASSLVSGSSGRSTDTQYF. CDR3 in DNA: TGTGCCAGCAGCTTAGTTTCTGGTAGTAGCGGGAGGAGTACAGATACGCAGTATTTT. Looking up the rest from reference TRBV7-8 and TRBJ2-3 gives the full variable domain: GAGVSQSPRYKVAKRGQDVALRCDPISGHVSLFWYQQALGQGPEFLTYFQNEAQLDKSGLPSDRFFAERPEGSVSTLKIQRTQQEDSAVYLCASSLVSGSSGRSTDTQYFGPGTRLTVL.

The sample holds many counts of this clonotype. The chain couples TRBV11-2 to TRBJ1-3; unclear D gene. Germline V gene lookup returns CDR1 SGHAT and CDR2 FQNNGV. V gave up 0 bases and J gave up 3 bases, with 9 bases separating them. The CDR3 contains 15 residues. CDR3 DNA: TGTGCCAGCAGCTTAGAGGGGTTTAGTGGAAACACCATATATTTT. Its translation: CASSLEGFSGNTIYF.

This clonotype occurred a few times. The rearrangement uses TRBV12-3 or TRBV12-4 and TRBJ2-1, with no clear D. The CDR3 is 14 amino acids. The V end lost 7 bases, the J end lost 8 bases, and 18 bases lay between the germline ends. CDR3 protein: CASTLSMAPDEQFF. Written as DNA, the CDR3 is TGTGCCAGCACCTTAAGTATGGCCCCAGATGAGCAGTTCTTC.

This clonotype was recorded a few times. The gene calls are TRBV18 and TRBJ1-1; a weak D match, TRBD1 (5 bases). This CDR3 contains 15 residues. Germline-derived CDR1 and CDR2 are KGHSH and LQKENI. The V gene lost 5 bases and the J gene lost 3 bases, with 16 bases spanning the gap. The CDR3 nucleotides are TGTGCCAGCTCAACAGGCGGTACGGGAGACACTGAAGCTTTCTTT. This sequence encodes CASSTGGTGDTEAFF.